This TCR beta chain stems from a study of blood T cell repertoires in COVID-19. Study at large: Acute-phase and convalescent COVID-19 samples originated in the United States, Italy and Spain. From T cells, B-cell-depleted T cells, or PBMCs came the material, which was cDNA or gDNA.

Only in-frame clones appear in the TCRdb table, and some are missing; sequencing was by immunoSEQ multiplex PCR. Found here are roughly 330,000 clones, about 89% of them singletons; the top ten hold roughly 5%. Per the germline V gene, CDR1 is LNHDA and CDR2 is SQIVND (reference sequence). The length of the CDR3 is 16 residues. Losses at the gene ends were 6 bases for V and 3 bases for J; bases not matched to a gene: 12. This study enrolled people aged roughly 18 to 90 from about two dozen US geographic areas. Specimen: PBMCs or T cells enriched from blood (not recorded which). The V and J genes are TRBV19 and TRBJ2-3, with TRBD2 matching 7 bases. The TCR was taken from a woman between 25 and 40 years old who had recovered from COVID-19. The CDR3, as DNA: TGTGCCAGTAGCGGGCTACTAGCGACTTTAACAGATACGCAGTATTTT. It specifies CASSGLLATLTDTQYF.